This T cell receptor (beta chain) was sequenced in a study of T cell responses to AZD1222 COVID-19 vaccine. The CDR3 sequence is 15 residues long. Germline V gives CDR1 SGHKS, CDR2 YYEKEE (reference sequence). With V trimmed by 1 base and J by 2 bases, 5 bases remained unmatched. Libraries were prepared by immunoSEQ multiplex PCR; TCRdb keeps only in-frame clonotypes and omits some of them. The sample includes about 48,000 clones, approximately 86% of them seen just once. The V gene is TRBV5-5, the J gene TRBJ1-2, with 7 bases matching TRBD1. This material consisted of peripheral blood, taken 28 days after the second AZD1222 dose. This TCR derives from an adult who received the AZD1222 COVID-19 vaccine. CDR3 sequence (DNA): TGTGCCAGCAGCTTGAGGCAGGGGGGAAACTATGGCTACACCTTC. Protein product: CASSLRQGGNYGYTF.